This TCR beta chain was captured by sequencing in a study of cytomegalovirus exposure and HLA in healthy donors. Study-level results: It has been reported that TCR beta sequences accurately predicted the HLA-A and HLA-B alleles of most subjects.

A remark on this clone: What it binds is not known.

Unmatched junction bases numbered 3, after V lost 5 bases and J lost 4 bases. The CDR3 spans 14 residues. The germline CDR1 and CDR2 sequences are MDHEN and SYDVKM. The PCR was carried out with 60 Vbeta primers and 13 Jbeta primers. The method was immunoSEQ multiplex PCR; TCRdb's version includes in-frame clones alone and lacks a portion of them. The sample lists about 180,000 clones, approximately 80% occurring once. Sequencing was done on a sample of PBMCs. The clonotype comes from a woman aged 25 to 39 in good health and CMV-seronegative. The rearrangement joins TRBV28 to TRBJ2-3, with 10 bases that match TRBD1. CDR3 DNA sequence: TGTGCCAGCAGTCGACAGGGGGCAGCAGATACGCAGTATTTT. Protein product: CASSRQGAADTQYF.